This T cell receptor (beta chain) originates from a study of T-cell reconstitution after alpha-beta-depleted transplantation in children. Unique molecular identifiers were incorporated into the prepared TCRbeta library. TCRdb redid the calling of the PCR reads with MiXCR, one entry per CDR3 protein. The table lists tens of thousands of distinct CDR3 sequences, about a sixth of them singletons. The V gene's germline CDR1 is SGHTA and CDR2 FQGNSA. The CDR3 totals 15 residues. V lost 5 bases and J 2 bases, leaving 15 bases between the germline ends. The clonotype comes from a male patient aged 2 to 9 who had a stem cell transplant for acute lymphoblastic leukemia, so the T cells may come from the graft donor. Sequenced material: PBMCs, mostly from graft donor cells, taken 180 days after TCRalphabeta/CD19-depleted stem cell transplant. The chain is built from TRBV7-2 and TRBJ2-5; maybe TRBD1 (6 bases). The CDR3 region has the DNA TGTGCCAGCAGCCCGCAGGGGACAAGTCAAGAGACCCAGTACTTC. Its protein is CASSPQGTSQETQYF.